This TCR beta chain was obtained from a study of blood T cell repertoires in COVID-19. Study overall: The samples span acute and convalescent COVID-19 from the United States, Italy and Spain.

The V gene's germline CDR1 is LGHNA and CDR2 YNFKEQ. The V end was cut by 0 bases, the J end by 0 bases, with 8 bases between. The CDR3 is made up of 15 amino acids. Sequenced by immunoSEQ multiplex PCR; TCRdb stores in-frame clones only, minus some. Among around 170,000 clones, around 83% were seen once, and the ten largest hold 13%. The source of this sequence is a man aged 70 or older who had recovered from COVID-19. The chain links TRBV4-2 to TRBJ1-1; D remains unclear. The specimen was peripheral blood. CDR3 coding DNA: TGTGCCAGCAGCCAAGAGAGTCATATGAACACTGAAGCTTTCTTT. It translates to CASSQESHMNTEAFF.